This TCR beta chain emerged from a study of OX40 agonist ivuxolimab in advanced cancers. The germline CDR1 and CDR2 sequences are SGDLS and YYNGEE. V was shortened by 0 bases and J by 3 bases, with 9 bases between the two germline ends. This CDR3 has 14 residues. Assay used: immunoSEQ multiplex PCR; TCRdb lists only in-frame clones, some missing. The sample shows tens of thousands of clones, 80% to 85% of them seen only once. The receptor was isolated from an adult with an advanced solid tumor such as melanoma, head and neck, liver or kidney cancer. The sequences come from CD4+ or CD8+ T cells sorted from blood, collected in a trial of the OX40 agonist ivuxolimab. The chain has TRBV9 and TRBJ1-2; D unclear. In DNA form, the CDR3 reads TGTGCCAGCAGCGTAGATGCAGGACACTATGGCTACACCTTC. Translating gives CASSVDAGHYGYTF.